This T cell receptor (beta chain) was observed in a study of blood T cell repertoires in COVID-19. Study overall: Samples came from the United States, Italy and Spain, spanning acute and convalescent COVID-19. Sources were T cells, B-cell-depleted T cells, or PBMCs; the material itself was cDNA or gDNA.

CDR1 and CDR2 from the germline V gene are SGHRS and YFSETQ. The CDR3 extends over 13 amino acids. V trimming: 6 bases; J trimming: 3 bases; junction bases outside the gene matches: 6. This clone has a single count. Per the original data handling: Amplification from reference gene primers served as the basis for estimated nucleated cell counts. Using immunoSEQ multiplex PCR, the repertoire was profiled, and TCRdb retains in-frame clones only, with some absent. The D gene and trimming were derived from the DNA, and the V and J assignments and clone size from that table. In the table there are around 80,000 clones, 80% to 90% of which are singletons.

The sample taken for sequencing was peripheral blood. This chain joins TRBV5-1 and TRBJ2-7, with 7 bases aligning to TRBD1. This sequence originates from a man aged 55 to 69 with acute or convalescent COVID-19. The CDR3 region has the DNA TGCGCCAGCAAGAGACAGGGAGTCTACGAGCAGTACTTC. It codes for CASKRQGVYEQYF. The entire variable domain, with the rest obtained from reference TRBV5-1 and TRBJ2-7, is as follows: KAGVTQTPRYLIKTRGQQVTLSCSPISGHRSVSWYQQTPGQGLQFLFEYFSETQRNKGNFPGRFSGRQFSNSRSEMNVSTLELGDSALYLCASKRQGVYEQYFGPGTRLTVT.